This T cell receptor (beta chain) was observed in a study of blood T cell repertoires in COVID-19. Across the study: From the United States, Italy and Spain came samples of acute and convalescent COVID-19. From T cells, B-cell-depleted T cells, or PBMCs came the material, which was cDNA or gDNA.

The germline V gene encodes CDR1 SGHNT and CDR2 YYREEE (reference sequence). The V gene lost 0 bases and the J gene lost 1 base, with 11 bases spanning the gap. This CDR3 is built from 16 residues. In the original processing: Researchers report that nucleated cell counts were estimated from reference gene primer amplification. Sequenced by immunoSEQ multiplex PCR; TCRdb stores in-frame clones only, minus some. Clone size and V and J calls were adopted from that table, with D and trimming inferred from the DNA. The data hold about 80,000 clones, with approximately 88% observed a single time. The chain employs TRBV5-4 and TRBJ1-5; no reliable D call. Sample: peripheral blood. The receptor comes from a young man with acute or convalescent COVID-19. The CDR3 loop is CASSLGGRGSNQPQHF. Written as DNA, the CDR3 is TGTGCCAGCAGCTTGGGAGGTCGGGGAAGCAATCAGCCCCAGCATTTT. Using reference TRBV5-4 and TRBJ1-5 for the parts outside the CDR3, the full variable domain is ETGVTQSPTHLIKTRGQQVTLRCSSQSGHNTVSWYQQALGQGPQFIFQYYREEENGRGNFPPRFSGLQFPNYSSELNVNALELDDSALYLCASSLGGRGSNQPQHFGDGTRLSIL.